This T cell receptor beta chain was captured in a study of prognosis after radiotherapy for stage I lung cancer. Whole-study context: The study delivered radiotherapy as SBRT in 3 to 5 fractions, with a biologically effective dose of at least 100 Gy. Not a single patient was given any concurrent therapy alongside stereotactic body radiotherapy, also referred to as SBRT. The study, taken as a whole, reports: A drop in unique TCR clone counts was seen after stereotactic body radiation therapy, median about 9,700 versus 6,500.

To note about this clonotype: Its antigen remains unknown. The junction and the germline gene differ at one end; a read error may be behind it.

This CDR3 is built from 12 residues. CDR1 is DFQATT, CDR2 SNEGSKA, per germline (reference sequence). Researchers used two-round multiplex PCR to amplify TCR beta CDR3 starting from genomic DNA. Specific primers for each TRBV and TRBJ gene were what first-round PCR used. TCRdb re-analysed the multiplex PCR reads in MiXCR, keeping a single row per CDR3 protein. Of under 50,000 distinct CDR3 sequences in the sample, less than 25% are singletons; the top ten hold approximately 26%. The source was PBMCs, collected before or after stereotactic body radiation therapy (not recorded which). The chain uses TRBV20-1 and TRBJ2-7; TRBD1 is a possible D gene (6 bases). The sequence derives from a donor aged 50 or older with non-small cell lung cancer. The chain's CDR3 is CSAPTGSYERCF. In DNA form, the CDR3 reads TGCAGCGCCCCCACAGGGTCCTACGAGCGGTGCTTC.